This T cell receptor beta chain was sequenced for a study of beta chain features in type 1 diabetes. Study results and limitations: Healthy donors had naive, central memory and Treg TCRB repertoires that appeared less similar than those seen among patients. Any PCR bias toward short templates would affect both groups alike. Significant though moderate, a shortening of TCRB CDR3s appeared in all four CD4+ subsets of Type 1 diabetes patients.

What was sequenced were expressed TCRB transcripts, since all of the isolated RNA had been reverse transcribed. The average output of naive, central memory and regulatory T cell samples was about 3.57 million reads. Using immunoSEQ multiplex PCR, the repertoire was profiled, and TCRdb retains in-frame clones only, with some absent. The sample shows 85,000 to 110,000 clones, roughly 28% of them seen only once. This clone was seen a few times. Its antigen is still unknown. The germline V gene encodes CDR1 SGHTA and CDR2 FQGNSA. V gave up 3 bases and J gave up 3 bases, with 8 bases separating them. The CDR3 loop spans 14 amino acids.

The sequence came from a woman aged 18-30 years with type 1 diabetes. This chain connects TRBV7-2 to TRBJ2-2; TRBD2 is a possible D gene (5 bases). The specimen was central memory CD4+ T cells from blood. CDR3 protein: CASSFQRHTGELFF. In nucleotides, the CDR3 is TGTGCCAGCAGCTTCCAGCGGCACACCGGGGAGCTGTTTTTT.